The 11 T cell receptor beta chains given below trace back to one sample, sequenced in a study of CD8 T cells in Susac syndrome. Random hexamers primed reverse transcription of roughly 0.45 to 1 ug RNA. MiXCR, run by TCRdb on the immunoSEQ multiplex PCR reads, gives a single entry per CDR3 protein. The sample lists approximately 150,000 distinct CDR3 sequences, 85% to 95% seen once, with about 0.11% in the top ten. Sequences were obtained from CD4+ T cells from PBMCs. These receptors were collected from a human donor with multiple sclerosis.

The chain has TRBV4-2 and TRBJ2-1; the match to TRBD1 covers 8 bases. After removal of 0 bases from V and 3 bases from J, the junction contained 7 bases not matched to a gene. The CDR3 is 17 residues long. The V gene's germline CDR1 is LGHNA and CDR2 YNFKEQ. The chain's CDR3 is CASSQDSLGTGYNEQFF. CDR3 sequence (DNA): TGTGCCAGCAGCCAAGATTCCCTCGGGACAGGCTACAATGAGCAGTTCTTC.

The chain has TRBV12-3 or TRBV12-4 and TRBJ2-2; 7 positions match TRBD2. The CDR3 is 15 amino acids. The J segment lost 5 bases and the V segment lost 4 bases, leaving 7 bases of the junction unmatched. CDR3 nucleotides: TGTGCCAGCAGTTCCCAAGCGGGGATAACCGGGGAGCTGTTTTTT. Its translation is CASSSQAGITGELFF.

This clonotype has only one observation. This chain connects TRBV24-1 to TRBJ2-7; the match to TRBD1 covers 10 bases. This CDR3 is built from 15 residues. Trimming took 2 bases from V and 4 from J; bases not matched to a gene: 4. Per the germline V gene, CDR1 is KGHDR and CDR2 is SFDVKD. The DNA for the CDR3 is TGTGCCACCAGTGATTCCAGGACAGGGGGGTACGAGCAGTACTTC. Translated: CATSDSRTGGYEQYF.

The CDR3 DNA is TGTGCCAGCAGCCCGGGGGCCGCGGGGGAGACCCAGTACTTC. Residues: CASSPGAAGETQYF. The chain carries TRBV5-4 and TRBJ2-5; D tentatively fits TRBD1 or TRBD2 (6 bases each). The V gene lost 4 bases and the J gene lost 5 bases, with 15 bases spanning the gap. Germline V CDR1 and CDR2: SGHNT, YYREEE (reference sequence). The CDR3 runs to 14 residues.

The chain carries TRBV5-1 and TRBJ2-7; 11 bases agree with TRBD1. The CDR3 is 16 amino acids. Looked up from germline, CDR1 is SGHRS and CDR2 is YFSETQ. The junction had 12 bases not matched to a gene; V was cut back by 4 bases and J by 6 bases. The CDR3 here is CASSPDGQGALSEQYF. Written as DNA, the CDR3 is TGCGCCAGCAGCCCAGATGGACAGGGGGCTCTCAGCGAGCAGTACTTC.

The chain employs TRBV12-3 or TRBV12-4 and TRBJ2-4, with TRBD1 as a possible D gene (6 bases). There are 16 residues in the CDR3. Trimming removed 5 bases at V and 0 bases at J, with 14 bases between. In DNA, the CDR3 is TGTGCCAGCAGTCTCCGGGACAACCTAGCCAAAAACATTCAGTACTTC. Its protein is CASSLRDNLAKNIQYF.

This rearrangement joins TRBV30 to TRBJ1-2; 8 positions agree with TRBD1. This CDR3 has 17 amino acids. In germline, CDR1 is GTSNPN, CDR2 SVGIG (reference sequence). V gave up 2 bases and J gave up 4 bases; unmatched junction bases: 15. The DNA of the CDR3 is TGTGCCTGGAGTCCTTCAATCGTACAGGGGGTGGGCTATGGCTACACCTTC. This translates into CAWSPSIVQGVGYGYTF.

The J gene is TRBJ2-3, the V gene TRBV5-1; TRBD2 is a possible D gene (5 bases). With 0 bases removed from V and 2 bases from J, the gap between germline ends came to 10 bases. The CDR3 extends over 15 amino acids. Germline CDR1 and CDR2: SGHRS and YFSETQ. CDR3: CASSLAGKYTDTQYF. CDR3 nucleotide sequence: TGCGCCAGCAGCTTGGCGGGGAAATACACAGATACGCAGTATTTT.

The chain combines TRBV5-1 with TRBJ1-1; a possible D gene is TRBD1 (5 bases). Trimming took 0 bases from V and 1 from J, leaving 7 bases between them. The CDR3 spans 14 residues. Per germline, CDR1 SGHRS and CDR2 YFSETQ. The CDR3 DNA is TGCGCCAGCAGCTTGGCCGACAGGAACACTGAAGCTTTCTTT. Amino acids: CASSLADRNTEAFF. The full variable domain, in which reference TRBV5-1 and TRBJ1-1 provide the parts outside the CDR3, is KAGVTQTPRYLIKTRGQQVTLSCSPISGHRSVSWYQQTPGQGLQFLFEYFSETQRNKGNFPGRFSGRQFSNSRSEMNVSTLELGDSALYLCASSLADRNTEAFFGQGTRLTVV.

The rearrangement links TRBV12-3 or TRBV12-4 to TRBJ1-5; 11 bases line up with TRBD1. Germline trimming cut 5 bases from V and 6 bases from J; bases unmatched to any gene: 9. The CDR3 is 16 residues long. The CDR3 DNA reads TGTGCCAGCAGTCACCACGTGGGACAGGGGGTTCAGCCCCAGCATTTT. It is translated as CASSHHVGQGVQPQHF.

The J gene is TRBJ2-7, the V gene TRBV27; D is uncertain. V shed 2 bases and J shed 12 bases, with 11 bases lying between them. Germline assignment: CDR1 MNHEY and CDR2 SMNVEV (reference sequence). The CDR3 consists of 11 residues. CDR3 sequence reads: CASSLGPGGYF. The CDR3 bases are TGTGCCAGCAGTTTAGGACCAGGCGGGTACTTC.